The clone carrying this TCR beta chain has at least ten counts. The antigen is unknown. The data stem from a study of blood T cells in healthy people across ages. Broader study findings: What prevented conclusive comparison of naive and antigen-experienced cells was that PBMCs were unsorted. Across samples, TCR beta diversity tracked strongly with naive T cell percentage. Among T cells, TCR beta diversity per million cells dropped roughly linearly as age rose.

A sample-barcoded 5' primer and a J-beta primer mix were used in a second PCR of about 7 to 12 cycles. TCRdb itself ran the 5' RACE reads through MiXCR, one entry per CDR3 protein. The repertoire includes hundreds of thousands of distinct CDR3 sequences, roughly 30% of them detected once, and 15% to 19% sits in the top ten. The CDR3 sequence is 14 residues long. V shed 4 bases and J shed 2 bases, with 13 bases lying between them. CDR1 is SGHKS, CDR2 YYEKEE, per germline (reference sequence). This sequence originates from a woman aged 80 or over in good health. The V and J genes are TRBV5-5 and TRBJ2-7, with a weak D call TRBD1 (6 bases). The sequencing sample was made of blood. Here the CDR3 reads CASSTLDRPYEQYF. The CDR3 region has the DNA TGTGCCAGCAGCACCCTTGACAGGCCCTACGAGCAGTACTTC.